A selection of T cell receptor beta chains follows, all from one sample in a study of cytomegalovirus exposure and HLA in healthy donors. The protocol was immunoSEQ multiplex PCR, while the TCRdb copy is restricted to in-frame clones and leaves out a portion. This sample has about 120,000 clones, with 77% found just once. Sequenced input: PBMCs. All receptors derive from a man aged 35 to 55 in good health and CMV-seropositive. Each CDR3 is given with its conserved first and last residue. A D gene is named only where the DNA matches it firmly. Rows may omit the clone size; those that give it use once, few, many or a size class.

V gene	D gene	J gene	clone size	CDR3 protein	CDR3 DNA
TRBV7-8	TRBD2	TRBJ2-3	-	CASSKGGSGGTDTQYF	TGTGCCAGCAGCAAGGGGGGTAGCGGGGGCACAGATACGCAGTATTTT
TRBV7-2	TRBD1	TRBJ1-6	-	CASSLDRAHSPLHF	TGTGCCAGCAGCCTCGACAGGGCCCATTCACCCCTCCACTTT
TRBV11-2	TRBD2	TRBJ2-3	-	CASSSGLAESDTQYF	TGTGCCAGCAGCTCGGGACTAGCGGAATCAGATACGCAGTATTTT
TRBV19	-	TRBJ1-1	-	CASSRDLNTEAFF	TGTGCCAGTAGTCGGGATCTGAACACTGAAGCTTTCTTT
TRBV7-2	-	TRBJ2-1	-	CASSGGNEQFF	TGTGCCAGCTCAGGAGGCAATGAGCAGTTCTTC
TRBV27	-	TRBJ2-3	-	CASSRPQSVDTQYF	TGTGCCAGCAGTCGCCCCCAGAGCGTCGATACGCAGTATTTT
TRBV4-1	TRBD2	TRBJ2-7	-	CASSPQVVGLAGDEQYF	TGCGCCAGCAGCCCCCAAGTAGTCGGACTAGCGGGGGACGAGCAGTACTTC
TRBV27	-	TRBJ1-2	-	CASSLAVDYGYTF	TGTGCCAGCAGTCTGGCCGTTGACTATGGCTACACCTTC
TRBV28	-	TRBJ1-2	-	CASTTQRGGGYGYTF	TGTGCCAGCACCACCCAGCGGGGGGGCGGCTATGGCTACACCTTC
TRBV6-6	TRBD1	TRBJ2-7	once	CASSYGGTGTYEQYF	TGTGCCAGCAGTTACGGGGGGACAGGGACGTACGAGCAGTACTTC
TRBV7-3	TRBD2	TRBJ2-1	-	CASSLTAWSGAGNEQFF	TGTGCCAGCAGCTTAACAGCGTGGAGCGGGGCGGGAAATGAGCAGTTCTTC
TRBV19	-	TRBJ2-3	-	CASSRPGKAPDTQYF	TGTGCCAGTAGTCGACCGGGGAAAGCACCAGATACGCAGTATTTT
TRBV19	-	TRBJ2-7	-	CASSAGRKGAVYEQYF	TGTGCCAGTAGTGCGGGCCGGAAGGGAGCTGTGTACGAGCAGTACTTC
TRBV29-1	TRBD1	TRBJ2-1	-	CSVEEGTDYNEQFF	TGCAGCGTTGAAGAAGGGACAGATTACAATGAGCAGTTCTTC
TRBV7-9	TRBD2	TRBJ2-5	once	CASSSPVALAGLETQYF	TGTGCCAGCAGCTCCCCAGTCGCCCTAGCGGGGTTAGAGACCCAGTACTTC
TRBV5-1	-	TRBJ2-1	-	CASSLEQADEQFF	TGCGCCAGCAGCTTGGAACAGGCCGATGAGCAGTTCTTC
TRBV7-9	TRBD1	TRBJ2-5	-	CASSSGQGAKTQYF	TGTGCCAGCAGCTCGGGACAGGGGGCGAAGACCCAGTACTTC
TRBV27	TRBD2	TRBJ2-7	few	CASSTGGSYEQYF	TGTGCCAGCTCGACGGGGGGAAGCTACGAGCAGTACTTC
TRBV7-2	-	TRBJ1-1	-	CASKPGMNTEAFF	TGTGCCAGTAAACCAGGGATGAACACTGAAGCTTTCTTT
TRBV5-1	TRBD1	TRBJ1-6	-	CASSHGGQNNSPLHF	TGCGCCAGCAGCCACGGGGGACAGAATAATTCACCCCTCCACTTT
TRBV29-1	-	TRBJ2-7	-	CSVVYRRTTYEQYF	TGCAGCGTTGTCTACAGGAGAACTACCTACGAGCAGTACTTC
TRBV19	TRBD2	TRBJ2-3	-	CASRPRTSAQTDTQYF	TGTGCCAGTAGACCGCGGACTAGCGCCCAAACAGATACGCAGTATTTT
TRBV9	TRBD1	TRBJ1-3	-	CASSVGEETGGNTIYF	TGTGCCAGCAGCGTAGGGGAAGAGACAGGGGGAAACACCATATATTTT
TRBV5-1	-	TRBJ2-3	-	CASSRLGGVRVDTQYF	TGCGCCAGCAGCAGATTAGGGGGTGTCCGGGTAGATACGCAGTATTTT
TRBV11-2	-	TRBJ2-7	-	CASSHPGGEQYF	TGTGCCAGCAGCCATCCGGGTGGGGAGCAGTACTTC
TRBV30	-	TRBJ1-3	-	CAWRIWDISRSGNTIYF	TGTGCCTGGAGGATTTGGGACATCTCACGATCTGGAAACACCATATATTTT
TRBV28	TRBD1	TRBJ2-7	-	CASSPPDRAFNYEQYF	TGTGCCAGCAGTCCACCGGACAGGGCCTTTAACTACGAGCAGTACTTC
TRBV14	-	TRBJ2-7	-	CASSQTSGQAYEQYF	TGTGCCAGCAGCCAGACCTCGGGACAAGCCTACGAGCAGTACTTC
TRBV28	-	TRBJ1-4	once	CASSIWGLGDEKLFF	TGTGCCAGCAGTATTTGGGGCCTCGGTGATGAAAAACTGTTTTTT
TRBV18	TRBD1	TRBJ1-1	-	CASSPPNRGDTEAFF	TGTGCCAGCTCACCACCGAACAGGGGAGACACTGAAGCTTTCTTT
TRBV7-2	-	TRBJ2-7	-	CASSTGRAYEQYF	TGTGCCAGCAGCACAGGGAGAGCCTACGAGCAGTACTTC
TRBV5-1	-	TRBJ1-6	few	CASSLSPSSPGSYNSPLHF	TGCGCCAGCAGCTTGTCCCCTTCTTCCCCCGGCTCCTATAATTCACCCCTCCACTTT
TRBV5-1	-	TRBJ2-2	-	CASSFPSGNQNTGELFF	TGCGCCAGCAGCTTCCCTTCAGGAAATCAGAACACCGGGGAGCTGTTTTTT
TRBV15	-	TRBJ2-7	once	CATSPGLTYEQYF	TGTGCCACCAGCCCTGGACTTACCTACGAGCAGTACTTC
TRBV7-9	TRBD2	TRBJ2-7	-	CASSFRDYSYEQYF	TGTGCCAGCAGCTTCCGGGACTATTCCTACGAGCAGTACTTC
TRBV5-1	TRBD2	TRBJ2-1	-	CASSWTSGNEQFF	TGCGCCAGCAGCTGGACTAGCGGTAATGAGCAGTTCTTC
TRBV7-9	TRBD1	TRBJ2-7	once	CASSLVQGKFDEQYF	TGTGCCAGCAGCTTAGTACAGGGGAAATTTGACGAGCAGTACTTC
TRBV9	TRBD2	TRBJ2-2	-	CASSVTSGGNGELFF	TGTGCCAGCAGCGTGACTAGCGGGGGGAACGGGGAGCTGTTTTTT
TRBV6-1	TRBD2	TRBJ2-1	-	CASSGSGSRHEQFF	TGTGCCAGCAGTGGGAGCGGGAGTCGCCATGAGCAGTTCTTC
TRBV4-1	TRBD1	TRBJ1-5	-	CASSSTGQGGAQPQHF	TGCGCCAGCAGCTCAACGGGGCAGGGGGGTGCTCAGCCCCAGCATTTT
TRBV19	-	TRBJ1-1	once	CASSSAGLNTEAFF	TGTGCCAGTAGTTCCGCGGGCCTGAACACTGAAGCTTTCTTT
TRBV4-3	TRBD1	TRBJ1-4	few	CASSQGQGATNEKLFF	TGCGCCAGCAGCCAAGGACAGGGGGCAACTAATGAAAAACTGTTTTTT
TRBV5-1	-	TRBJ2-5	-	CASSLIGQKGETQYF	TGCGCCAGCAGCTTGATAGGACAGAAGGGAGAGACCCAGTACTTC
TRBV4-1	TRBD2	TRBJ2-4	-	CASSPGLAGAFKNIQYF	TGCGCCAGCAGCCCGGGACTAGCGGGGGCATTCAAAAACATTCAGTACTTC
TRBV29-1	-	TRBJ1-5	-	CSVGIGTPNQPQHF	TGCAGCGTTGGTATTGGGACACCGAATCAGCCCCAGCATTTT
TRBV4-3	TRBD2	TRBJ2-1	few	CASSHYLLAGGPNEQFF	TGCGCCAGCAGCCACTACCTACTAGCGGGGGGGCCTAATGAGCAGTTCTTC
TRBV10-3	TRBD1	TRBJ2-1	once	CAISDRTGQNYNEQFF	TGTGCCATCAGTGATCGGACAGGGCAAAATTACAATGAGCAGTTCTTC
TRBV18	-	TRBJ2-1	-	CASSPTQVNNEQFF	TGTGCCAGCTCACCAACTCAGGTGAACAATGAGCAGTTCTTC
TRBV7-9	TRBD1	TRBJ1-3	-	CASSGRTGYVENTIYF	TGTGCCAGCAGCGGAAGGACAGGGTACGTGGAGAACACCATATATTTT
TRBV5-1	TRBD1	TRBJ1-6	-	CASSLVVGQGNSPLHF	TGCGCCAGCAGCTTGGTGGTGGGACAGGGGAATTCACCCCTCCACTTT
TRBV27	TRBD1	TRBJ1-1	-	CASSFRQGAPEAFF	TGTGCCAGCAGTTTCCGACAGGGGGCCCCTGAAGCTTTCTTT
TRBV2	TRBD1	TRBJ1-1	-	CAGRTGMDTEAFF	TGTGCCGGGCGGACAGGGATGGACACTGAAGCTTTCTTT
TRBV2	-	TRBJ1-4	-	CASSGGYEKLFF	TGTGCCAGCAGTGGCGGATATGAAAAACTGTTTTTT
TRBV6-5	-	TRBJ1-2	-	CASSWGSGEHGYTF	TGTGCCAGCAGTTGGGGTTCGGGGGAGCATGGCTACACCTTC